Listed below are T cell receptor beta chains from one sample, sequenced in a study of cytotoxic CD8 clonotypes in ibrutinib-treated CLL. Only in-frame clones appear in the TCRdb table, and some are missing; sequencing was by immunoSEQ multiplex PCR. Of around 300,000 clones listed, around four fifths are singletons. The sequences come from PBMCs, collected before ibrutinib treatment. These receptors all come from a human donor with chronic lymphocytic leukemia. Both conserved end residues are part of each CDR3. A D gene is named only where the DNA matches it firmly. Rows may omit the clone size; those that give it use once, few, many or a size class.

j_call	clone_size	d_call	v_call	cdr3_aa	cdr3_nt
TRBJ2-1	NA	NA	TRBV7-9	CASSHRQVLYNEQFF	TGTGCCAGCAGCCACCGGCAGGTCCTGTACAATGAGCAGTTCTTC
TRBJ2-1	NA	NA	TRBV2	CASSEAKSDEQFF	TGTGCCAGCAGTGAAGCGAAAAGTGATGAGCAGTTCTTC
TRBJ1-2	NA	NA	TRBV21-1	CASSKARSYGYTF	TGTGCCAGCAGCAAAGCTCGGTCGTATGGCTACACCTTC
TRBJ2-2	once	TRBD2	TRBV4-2	CASSRAGLNTGELFF	TGTGCCAGCAGTCGAGCGGGACTAAACACCGGGGAGCTGTTTTTT
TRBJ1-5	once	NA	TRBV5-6	CASSMGYMENQPQHF	TGTGCCAGCAGCATGGGCTACATGGAGAATCAGCCCCAGCATTTT
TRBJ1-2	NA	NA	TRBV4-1	CASSQDGGPYGYTF	TGCGCCAGCAGCCAAGATGGGGGGCCCTATGGCTACACCTTC
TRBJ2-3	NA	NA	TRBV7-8	CASSQTSSVPQESDTQYF	TGTGCCAGCAGCCAGACCTCTAGCGTTCCCCAGGAGTCAGATACGCAGTATTTT
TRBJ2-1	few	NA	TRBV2	CASKGGGQFF	TGTGCCAGCAAAGGCGGAGGGCAGTTCTTC
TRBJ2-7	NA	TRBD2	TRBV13	CASSRTSDSYEQYF	TGTGCCAGCAGCCGGACTAGCGACTCCTACGAGCAGTACTTC
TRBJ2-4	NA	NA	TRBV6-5	CASSPTLAKNIQYF	TGTGCCAGCAGTCCGACGCTGGCCAAAAACATTCAGTACTTC
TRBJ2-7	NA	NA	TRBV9	CASSVDQYYEQYF	TGTGCCAGCAGCGTAGATCAGTACTACGAGCAGTACTTC
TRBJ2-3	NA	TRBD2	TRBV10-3	CAITPRASGKGTDTQYF	TGTGCCATCACTCCAAGGGCTAGCGGGAAGGGCACAGATACGCAGTATTTT
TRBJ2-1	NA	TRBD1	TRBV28	CASSPGQGGTDEQFF	TGTGCCAGCAGTCCCGGACAGGGCGGTACCGATGAGCAGTTCTTC
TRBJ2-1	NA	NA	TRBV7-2	CASSPVRASDQQFF	TGTGCCAGCAGTCCAGTGAGGGCTAGCGACCAGCAGTTCTTC
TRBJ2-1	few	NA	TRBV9	CASSVDGGGLNEQFF	TGTGCCAGCAGCGTAGACGGGGGAGGACTTAATGAGCAGTTCTTC
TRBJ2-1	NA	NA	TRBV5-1	CASSLERKNEQFF	TGCGCCAGCAGCTTGGAACGGAAAAATGAGCAGTTCTTC
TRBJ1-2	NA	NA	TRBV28	CASRTDYGYTF	TGTGCCAGCAGGACAGATTATGGCTACACCTTC
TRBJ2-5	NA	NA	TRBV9	CASSVGSETQYF	TGTGCCAGCAGCGTAGGATCGGAGACCCAGTACTTC
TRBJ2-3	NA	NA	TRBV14	CASSQERDGTQYF	TGTGCCAGCAGCCAAGAAAGGGACGGTACGCAGTATTTT
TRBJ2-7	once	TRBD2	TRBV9	CASSVGLAGVLEQYF	TGTGCCAGCAGCGTAGGGCTAGCGGGAGTACTCGAGCAGTACTTC
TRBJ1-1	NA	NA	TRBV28	CASSPGTAYTEAFF	TGTGCCAGCAGTCCCGGGACGGCATACACTGAAGCTTTCTTT
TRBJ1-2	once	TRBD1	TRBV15	CATSRDEGTGNYGYTF	TGTGCCACCAGCAGAGATGAAGGGACAGGGAACTATGGCTACACCTTC
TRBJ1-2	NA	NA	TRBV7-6	CASSARQARANYGYTF	TGTGCCAGCAGCGCTCGACAGGCCAGGGCTAACTATGGCTACACCTTC
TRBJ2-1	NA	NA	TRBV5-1	CASSLELSYNEQFF	TGCGCCAGCAGCTTGGAGCTCTCCTACAATGAGCAGTTCTTC
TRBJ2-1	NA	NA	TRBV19	CASSIVAESNNEQFF	TGTGCCAGTAGTATCGTGGCGGAGTCTAACAATGAGCAGTTCTTC
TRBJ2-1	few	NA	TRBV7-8	CASSLAFGSSDEQFF	TGTGCCAGCAGCTTAGCGTTCGGGAGCAGCGATGAGCAGTTCTTC
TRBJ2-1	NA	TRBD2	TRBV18	CASSPPTREVNEQFF	TGTGCCAGCTCACCTCCGACCCGGGAGGTGAATGAGCAGTTCTTC
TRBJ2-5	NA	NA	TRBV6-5	CASNRGGETQYF	TGTGCCAGCAACAGGGGAGGAGAGACCCAGTACTTC
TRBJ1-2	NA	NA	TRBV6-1	CASTPREWQGPYTF	TGTGCCAGCACCCCTAGAGAGTGGCAGGGGCCCTACACCTTC
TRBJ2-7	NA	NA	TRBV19	CASKGLFSGYEQYF	TGTGCCAGTAAAGGACTGTTCTCGGGCTACGAGCAGTACTTC
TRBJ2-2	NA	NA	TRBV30	CAWSVREQRTGELFF	TGTGCCTGGAGTGTACGGGAGCAGCGGACCGGGGAGCTGTTTTTT
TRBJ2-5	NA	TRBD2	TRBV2	CASRVLAGGPTKETQYF	TGTGCCAGCAGGGTACTAGCGGGAGGGCCAACGAAAGAGACCCAGTACTTC
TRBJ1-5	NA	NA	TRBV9	CASSPDHWGNQPQHF	TGTGCCAGCAGTCCAGACCATTGGGGCAATCAGCCCCAGCATTTT
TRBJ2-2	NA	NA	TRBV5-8	CASSMSTGELFF	TGTGCCAGCAGCATGAGCACCGGGGAGCTGTTTTTT
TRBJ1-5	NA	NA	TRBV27	CASDKTEYSNQPQHF	TGTGCCAGCGATAAGACAGAATATAGCAATCAGCCCCAGCATTTT
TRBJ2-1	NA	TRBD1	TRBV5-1	CASSQGQANEQFF	TGCGCCAGCAGCCAAGGACAGGCGAATGAGCAGTTCTTC
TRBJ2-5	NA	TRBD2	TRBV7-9	CASSSPLGRENQETQYF	TGTGCCAGCAGCTCCCCATTGGGGCGGGAGAACCAAGAGACCCAGTACTTC
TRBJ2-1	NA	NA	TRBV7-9	CASSLAGSSYNEQFF	TGTGCCAGCAGCTTAGCGGGGAGCTCCTACAATGAGCAGTTCTTC
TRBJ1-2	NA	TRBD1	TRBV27	CASSSTTGDYGYTF	TGTGCCAGCAGTTCGACGACAGGGGACTATGGCTACACCTTC
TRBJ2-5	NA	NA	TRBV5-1	CATTVGGQPQETQYF	TGCGCCACCACTGTCGGGGGACAGCCGCAAGAGACCCAGTACTTC
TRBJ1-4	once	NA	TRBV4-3	CASSQDLGSGEKLFF	TGCGCCAGCAGCCAAGATCTAGGGTCCGGTGAAAAACTGTTTTTT
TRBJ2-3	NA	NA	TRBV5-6	CASSTSGTQYF	NA
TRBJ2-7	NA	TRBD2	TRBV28	CASSFGAGVRYEQYF	TGTGCCAGCAGTTTCGGAGCGGGAGTAAGGTACGAGCAGTACTTC
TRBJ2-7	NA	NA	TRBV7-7	CASSPQAGYEQYF	TGTGCTAGCAGCCCCCAGGCCGGTTACGAGCAGTACTTC